Below are 31 T cell receptor beta chains sequenced from a single sample in a study of blood T cell repertoires in COVID-19. Profiled with immunoSEQ multiplex PCR; TCRdb holds only in-frame clones, not every one. The sample comprises about 170,000 clones, approximately 84% of which are singletons, and around 2.4% rests with the top ten. Sequenced: peripheral blood. Receptor source: a human donor with acute or convalescent COVID-19. The donor label of this sample is uncertain.

The chain couples TRBV30 to TRBJ1-2; 7 nucleotides line up with TRBD1. From germline, CDR1 is GTSNPN and CDR2 SVGIG (reference sequence). V lost 2 bases and J lost 8; bases outside the gene matches: 8. The CDR3 length is 13 residues. CDR3 sequence reads: CAWSTTGEGGYTF. DNA of the CDR3: TGTGCCTGGAGTACTACAGGGGAAGGAGGCTACACCTTC.

The chain combines TRBV10-3 with TRBJ1-1; TRBD1 matches at 7 bases. The ends lost 6 bases at V and 3 bases at J; junction bases unmatched: 10. The CDR3 is 15 residues long. Germline V gene sequence: CDR1 ENHRY, CDR2 SYGVKD. CDR3 protein: CAISDSGGQDTEAFF. The CDR3 DNA follows: TGTGCCATCAGCGATTCAGGGGGGCAGGACACTGAAGCTTTCTTT.

This clone was seen only a few times. CDR3: CAWSVGRVGTWSEAFF. The CDR3 DNA reads TGTGCCTGGAGTGTAGGCAGGGTCGGTACCTGGTCTGAAGCTTTCTTT. This chain joins TRBV30 and TRBJ1-1; TRBD1 might be the D (5 bases). CDR1 is GTSNPN, CDR2 SVGIG, per germline (reference sequence). This CDR3 spans 16 amino acids. The ends were cut back, 0 bases at V and 6 bases at J, with 20 bases in the middle.

The chain has TRBV30 and TRBJ1-5; a weak D match, TRBD1 (6 bases). Germline V gene data show CDR1 as GTSNPN and CDR2 as SVGIG (reference sequence). Trimming pared 2 bases from V and 5 bases from J, leaving 10 bases between. This CDR3 spans 13 amino acids. For the CDR3, the DNA is TGTGCCTGGAGTAACAGGGTGGATCAGCCCCAGCATTTT. Protein sequence: CAWSNRVDQPQHF.

The chain uses TRBV19 and TRBJ2-5, with D maybe TRBD2 (5 bases). In germline, CDR1 is LNHDA, CDR2 SQIVND (reference sequence). The V gene lost 8 bases and the J gene lost 6 bases, with 13 bases spanning the gap. The CDR3 loop spans 12 amino acids. CDR3 in amino acids: CASEGGGKTQYF. The CDR3 DNA is TGTGCCAGTGAGGGCGGCGGCAAGACCCAGTACTTC.

The chain is built from TRBV30 and TRBJ1-2; 10 bases map to TRBD1. This CDR3 spans 13 amino acids. With V trimmed by 5 bases and J by 6 bases, 6 bases remained unmatched. Germline loops: CDR1 GTSNPN, CDR2 SVGIG (reference sequence). CDR3 nucleotide sequence: TGTGCCTGGGACTCGGGACAGGGGCATGGCTACACCTTC. This encodes CAWDSGQGHGYTF.

This clone was picked up one time. V gene TRBV3-1 (or the pseudogene TRBV3-2) combines with J gene TRBJ2-5, with 10 bases aligning to TRBD2. CDR3 length: 16 residues. CDR1 is LGHDT, CDR2 YNNKEL, per germline (reference sequence). J was trimmed by 4 bases and V by 4 bases; bases with no gene match: 9. CDR3 residues: CASSRGLRLAGETQYF. The CDR3 DNA follows: TGTGCCAGCAGCCGCGGTCTGCGACTAGCGGGAGAGACCCAGTACTTC.

The V and J genes are TRBV19 and TRBJ2-7; the match to TRBD1 covers 9 bases. V lost 5 bases, J lost 0 bases, and 5 bases stayed unmatched. The CDR3 contains 15 residues. CDR1 is LNHDA, CDR2 SQIVND, per germline (reference sequence). The CDR3 protein is CASSATGGLSYEQYF. The CDR3 DNA sequence: TGTGCCAGTAGTGCCACAGGGGGCCTCTCCTACGAGCAGTACTTC. Supplemented by reference TRBV19 and TRBJ2-7, the full variable domain reads DGGITQSPKYLFRKEGQNVTLSCEQNLNHDAMYWYRQDPGQGLRLIYYSQIVNDFQKGDIAEGYSVSREKKESFPLTVTSAQKNPTAFYLCASSATGGLSYEQYFGPGTRLTVT.

This chain connects TRBV9 to TRBJ1-6; TRBD1 is a possible D gene (5 bases). Looked up from germline, CDR1 is SGDLS and CDR2 is YYNGEE. CDR3 length equals 16 residues. Between the trimmed V and J ends, which lost 0 bases and 8 bases, there was a span of 15 bases. In DNA form, the CDR3 reads TGTGCCAGCAGCGTAGGGGGGGACCCGTCGGATTCACCCCTCCACTTT. Translated: CASSVGGDPSDSPLHF. The full variable domain, with the rest looked up from reference TRBV9 and TRBJ1-6, is DSGVTQTPKHLITATGQRVTLRCSPRSGDLSVYWYQQSLDQGLQFLIQYYNGEERAKGNILERFSAQQFPDLHSELNLSSLELGDSALYFCASSVGGDPSDSPLHFGNGTRLTVT.

The chain links TRBV2 to TRBJ1-1; D gene unclear. V was pared by 4 bases and J by 4 bases, with 10 bases between. CDR1 SNHLY and CDR2 FYNNEI come from the germline V gene. CDR3 length: 13 amino acids. DNA of the CDR3: TGTGCCAGCAGTGGGCAATTACGCACTGAAGCTTTCTTT. This codes for CASSGQLRTEAFF.

Only a few counts were recorded for this clone. This chain uses TRBV21-1 with TRBJ1-1; the table's D gene call, TRBD1, was not cross checked with the DNA. TRBV21-1 is marked as a pseudogene. This CDR3 comprises 14 residues. Written as DNA, the CDR3 is TGTGCCAGCAGCCCCCCGGGACAGTCTTCTGAAGCTTTCTTT. Protein product: CASSPPGQSSEAFF.

The rearrangement uses TRBV5-5 and TRBJ1-5, with D possibly being TRBD1 (5 bases). CDR1 SGHKS and CDR2 YYEKEE come from the germline V gene (reference sequence). This CDR3 has 14 amino acids. With 2 bases removed from V and 7 bases from J, the gap between germline ends came to 13 bases. The CDR3 DNA follows: TGTGCCAGCAGCTTCGGGACGGGAGGGCAGCCCCAGCATTTT. As protein: CASSFGTGGQPQHF.

The chain employs TRBV7-9 and TRBJ2-7; the D gene is possibly TRBD1 (7 bases). The V gene lost 3 bases and the J gene lost 3 bases, with 12 bases spanning the gap. The CDR3 runs 14 residues. Germline V gives CDR1 SEHNR, CDR2 FQNEAQ (reference sequence). In DNA form, the CDR3 reads TGTGCCAGCAGCTTGGCAGGGGGGCGCTACGAGCAGTACTTC. Residues: CASSLAGGRYEQYF.

The CDR3 sequence is CASSVGLDTLGQETQYF. In nucleotides, the CDR3 is TGTGCCAGCAGCGTGGGACTGGACACTCTCGGCCAAGAGACCCAGTACTTC. This rearrangement joins TRBV9 to TRBJ2-5; possible D gene TRBD2, 6 bases. Trimming left V 2 bases short and J 1 base short, with 18 bases between. This CDR3 contains 17 residues. Germline CDR1 is SGDLS and CDR2 is YYNGEE.

The V gene is TRBV5-1, the J gene TRBJ2-5; a weak D match, TRBD2 (6 bases). The CDR3 spans 15 residues. V lost 4 bases and J 0 bases, leaving 13 bases between the germline ends. Germline assignment: CDR1 SGHRS and CDR2 YFSETQ. The CDR3 nucleotides are TGCGCCAGCAGCCCCCACTTAGCGGACCAAGAGACCCAGTACTTC. It specifies CASSPHLADQETQYF.

This clone turned up a few times. The genes are TRBV7-3 and TRBJ2-7; 8 nucleotides agree with TRBD2. Germline loops: CDR1 SGHTA, CDR2 FQGTGA. The CDR3 extends over 14 amino acids. The ends lost 0 bases at V and 4 bases at J; junction bases unmatched: 2. The CDR3 is CASSLTPSGYEQYF. CDR3 coding DNA: TGTGCCAGCAGCTTAACACCTAGCGGGTACGAGCAGTACTTC. Full variable domain (rest looked up from reference TRBV7-3 and TRBJ2-7): GAGVSQTPSNKVTEKGKYVELRCDPISGHTALYWYRQSLGQGPEFLIYFQGTGAADDSGLPNDRFFAVRPEGSVSTLKIQRTERGDSAVYLCASSLTPSGYEQYFGPGTRLTVT.

The chain combines TRBV29-1 with TRBJ2-7; 9 bases are a match to TRBD2. The CDR3 sequence is 14 residues long. CDR1 is SQVTM, CDR2 ANQGSEA, per germline. V was pared by 8 bases and J by 3 bases, with 11 bases of the junction left unmatched. This CDR3 is CSIYSGGGGYEQYF. In DNA, the CDR3 is TGCAGCATCTATAGCGGGGGAGGGGGCTACGAGCAGTACTTC.

The chain recombines TRBV5-1 with TRBJ2-1; TRBD2 aligns across 12 bases. This CDR3 contains 16 residues. Germline-derived CDR1 and CDR2 are SGHRS and YFSETQ. V gave up 5 bases and J gave up 4 bases; unmatched junction bases: 7. CDR3: CASRETSGGIYNEQFF. The CDR3 DNA reads as TGCGCCAGCAGGGAGACTAGCGGGGGAATATACAATGAGCAGTTCTTC.

Here the CDR3 DNA reads TGTGCCAGCAGTTATACGGGGGGACCGTACGAGCAGTACTTC. This gives the protein CASSYTGGPYEQYF. The rearrangement uses TRBV6-2 or TRBV6-3 and TRBJ2-7, with 7 positions matching TRBD2. The CDR3 is 14 residues long. Trimming removed 3 bases from V and 4 bases from J; junction bases left unmatched: 6. Germline CDR1 reads MNHEY; CDR2 reads SVGEGT.

V and J are TRBV9 and TRBJ2-1; D is perhaps TRBD2 (6 bases). The length of the CDR3 is 13 residues. With 0 bases removed from V and 9 bases from J, the gap between germline ends came to 10 bases. The V gene's germline CDR1 is SGDLS and CDR2 YYNGEE. The chain's CDR3 is CASSVVRRGEQFF. CDR3 sequence (DNA): TGTGCCAGCAGCGTAGTACGGCGGGGTGAGCAGTTCTTC.

This chain connects TRBV3-1 (or the pseudogene TRBV3-2) to TRBJ2-5, with D tentatively TRBD1 (6 bases). V dropped 4 bases and J dropped 3 bases, with 15 bases sitting between them. The CDR3 is 15 amino acids. Per germline, CDR1 LGHDT and CDR2 YNNKEL (reference sequence). DNA of the CDR3: TGTGCCAGCAGCCTCCGGACAGTTCGAAAAGAGACCCAGTACTTC. This translates into CASSLRTVRKETQYF.

The chain has TRBV5-1 and TRBJ2-3, with 7 bases identical to TRBD2. With 4 bases clipped from V and 1 base from J, the junction kept 3 bases outside the gene matches. The CDR3 spans 14 residues. Germline values: CDR1 SGHRS, CDR2 YFSETQ. The CDR3 DNA is TGCGCCAGCAGCCGGCTAGCGGGCACAGATACGCAGTATTTT. It codes for CASSRLAGTDTQYF.

This clone was found once. The chain recombines TRBV28 with TRBJ1-1, with a possible D match to TRBD1 (6 bases). Germline values: CDR1 MDHEN, CDR2 SYDVKM. The CDR3 has 14 amino acids. Trimming took off 3 bases at V and 1 base at J, with 9 bases between the two ends. CDR3 amino acids: CASSFGQPNTEAFF. The CDR3 DNA sequence: TGTGCCAGCAGTTTCGGACAGCCGAACACTGAAGCTTTCTTT.

The chain has TRBV12-5 and TRBJ1-1; D is ambiguous. The germline V gene has CDR1 LGHNT and CDR2 FRNRAP. V was pared by 7 bases and J by 4 bases, with 19 bases between. This CDR3 is built from 15 residues. The CDR3 coding sequence is TGTGCTAGTGCCCAAGGAGACCCTATAGCCACTGAAGCTTTCTTT. This translates into CASAQGDPIATEAFF.

V is TRBV19 and J is TRBJ1-1; 9 bases are shared with TRBD1. CDR3 size: 14 residues. V was clipped by 3 bases and J by 6 bases; unmatched bases: 5. CDR1 is LNHDA and CDR2 is SQIVND in the germline V gene (reference sequence). CDR3 sequence reads: CASSMGQGGSEAFF. CDR3 in DNA: TGTGCCAGTAGTATGGGACAGGGAGGTTCTGAAGCTTTCTTT. The full variable domain, with the rest looked up from reference TRBV19 and TRBJ1-1, is DGGITQSPKYLFRKEGQNVTLSCEQNLNHDAMYWYRQDPGQGLRLIYYSQIVNDFQKGDIAEGYSVSREKKESFPLTVTSAQKNPTAFYLCASSMGQGGSEAFFGQGTRLTVV.

The chain combines TRBV28 with TRBJ2-7; 8 bases map to TRBD1. V dropped 6 bases and J dropped 5; count of bases not matched to a gene: 12. This CDR3 contains 15 residues. Looked up from germline, CDR1 is MDHEN and CDR2 is SYDVKM. The CDR3 here is CASSTGGSDKDEQYF. In nucleotides, the CDR3 is TGTGCCAGCAGCACAGGGGGATCGGACAAGGACGAGCAGTACTTC.

This clone has only a few counts. The CDR3 loop reads CASSARGAENSPLHF. CDR3 in DNA: TGTGCCAGCAGCGCACGGGGGGCGGAGAATTCACCCCTCCACTTT. The chain has TRBV11-2 and TRBJ1-6, with D perhaps matching TRBD1 (6 bases). The CDR3 is 15 residues long. V was cut by 5 bases and J by 7 bases, with 15 bases left in between. Per the germline V gene, CDR1 is SGHAT and CDR2 is FQNNGV.

The chain employs TRBV6-5 and TRBJ2-7; 9 bases are a match to TRBD1. The CDR3 extends over 15 amino acids. Per germline, CDR1 MNHEY and CDR2 SVGAGI. The V and J ends lost 5 bases and 0 bases, in that order; junction bases with no gene match: 5. The CDR3 DNA sequence: TGTGCCAGCAGTATTCCGGGACAGGGCTCCTACGAGCAGTACTTC. This encodes CASSIPGQGSYEQYF.

A few counts support this clone. The chain carries TRBV28 and TRBJ2-7; TRBD2 matches at 11 bases. The length of the CDR3 is 15 residues. The J segment lost 0 bases and the V segment lost 11 bases, leaving 9 bases of the junction unmatched. Germline V gene sequence: CDR1 MDHEN, CDR2 SYDVKM. CDR3 nucleotides: TGTGCCTCCACCGTCGGACTAGCGGGCTCCTACGAGCAGTACTTC. Translated, it gives CASTVGLAGSYEQYF. Based on the CDR3 plus reference TRBV28 and TRBJ2-7, the full variable domain is DVKVTQSSRYLVKRTGEKVFLECVQDMDHENMFWYRQDPGLGLRLIYFSYDVKMKEKGDIPEGYSVSREKKERFSLILESASTNQTSMYLCASTVGLAGSYEQYFGPGTRLTVT.

This clone has a single count. The chain's CDR3 is CASSLVGLAGLEQYF. The CDR3 DNA is TGTGCCAGCAGCTTGGTCGGACTAGCGGGACTCGAGCAGTACTTC. The gene calls are TRBV5-6 and TRBJ2-7; 12 positions agree with TRBD2. V shed 0 bases, J shed 6 bases, and the junction held 4 bases outside the gene matches. The CDR3 is 15 amino acids. Germline CDR1 is SGHDT and CDR2 is YYEEEE.

The chain combines TRBV29-1 with TRBJ2-7, with D possibly matching TRBD1 (5 bases). The CDR3 has 12 amino acids. Germline CDR1 reads SQVTM; CDR2 reads ANQGSEA. Trimming shortened V by 0 bases and J by 6 bases, and 9 bases separated the two germline ends. CDR3 DNA sequence: TGCAGCGTTGAAGAAGTGCAGGGCGAGCAGTACTTC. It encodes CSVEEVQGEQYF.